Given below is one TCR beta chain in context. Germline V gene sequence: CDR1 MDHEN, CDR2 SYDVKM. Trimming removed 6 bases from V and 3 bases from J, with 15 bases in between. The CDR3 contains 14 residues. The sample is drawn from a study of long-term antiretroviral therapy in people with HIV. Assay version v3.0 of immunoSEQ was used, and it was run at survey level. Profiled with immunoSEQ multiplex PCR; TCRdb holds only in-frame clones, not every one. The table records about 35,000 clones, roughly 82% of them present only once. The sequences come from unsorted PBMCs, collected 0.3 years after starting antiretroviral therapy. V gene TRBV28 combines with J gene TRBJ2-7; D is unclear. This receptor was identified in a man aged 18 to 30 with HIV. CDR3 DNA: TGTGCCAGCAGGACCTCGGAGTCTGTCTACGAGCAGTACTTC. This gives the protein CASRTSESVYEQYF.